This TCR beta chain was sequenced during a study of radiotherapy plus CTLA-4 blockade in lung cancer. On the study more broadly: In around 17% of patients, objective responses were seen; roughly 30% had disease control.

As for this clone: Its specificity is unknown.

The study's findings and limits: Dynamics of early blood T cell clones, together with interferon-beta, were reportedly the best predictors of response. The study found tumor-derived TCR clones expanded in blood after radiotherapy plus ipilimumab.

Sequencing used immunoSEQ multiplex PCR; TCRdb keeps in-frame clones, though not all of them. The sample includes approximately 50,000 clones, 73% of them seen just once. V gave up 4 bases and J gave up 0 bases; unmatched junction bases: 3. Germline V gene data show CDR1 as SGDLS and CDR2 as YYNGEE. The CDR3 totals 16 residues. CTLA-4 blockade with ipilimumab, together with focal radiation, was given to patients with chemo-refractory metastatic non-small-cell lung cancer. This receptor was taken from a human donor with non-small cell lung cancer who had a complete response to radiotherapy plus ipilimumab. Sample: peripheral blood, taken from a patient treated with radiotherapy plus ipilimumab. The V and J genes are TRBV9 and TRBJ2-2; the match to TRBD1 covers 10 bases. CDR3 in amino acids: CASSRTGGSNTGELFF. In DNA form, the CDR3 reads TGTGCCAGCAGCCGGACAGGGGGTTCGAACACCGGGGAGCTGTTTTTT.